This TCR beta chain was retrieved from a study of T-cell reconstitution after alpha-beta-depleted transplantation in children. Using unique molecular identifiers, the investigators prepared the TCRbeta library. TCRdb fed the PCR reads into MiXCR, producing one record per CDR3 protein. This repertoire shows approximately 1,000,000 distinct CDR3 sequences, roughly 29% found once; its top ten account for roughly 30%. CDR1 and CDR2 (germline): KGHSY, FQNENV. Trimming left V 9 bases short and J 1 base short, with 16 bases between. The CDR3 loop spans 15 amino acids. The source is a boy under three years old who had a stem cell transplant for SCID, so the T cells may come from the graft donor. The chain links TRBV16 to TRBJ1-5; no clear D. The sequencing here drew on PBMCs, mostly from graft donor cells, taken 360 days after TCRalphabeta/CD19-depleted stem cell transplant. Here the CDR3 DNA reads TGTGCCAGTCACAATCCAGGAGGGAGCAATCAGCCCCAGCATTTT. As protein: CASHNPGGSNQPQHF.